This T cell receptor (beta chain) was retrieved from a study of metastatic and nonmetastatic thyroid tumors (dated by TCRdb to between 2020 and 2021). Broadly, across the study: Repertoires from peripheral blood and from tumor or nodule tissue samples of malignant and benign thyroid patients were compared.

The protocol used for the library was PCR. Sequenced using an Illumina HiSeq 4000. The TCR beta-chain CDR3 region of each patient was profiled by high-throughput sequencing. The original pipeline was this. CDR3 differences across clinicopathological groups were used to build a classifier for discriminating distant-metastatic papillary thyroid cancer patients. To measure repertoire diversity the researchers used the Shannon index, while the Morisita-Horn index served to gauge how similar the tumor and blood repertoires were. Using fastp trimming at Q25 and MiXCR clonotype assembly, TCRdb reanalyzed the public sequencing data and kept in-frame beta chains. Here the V and J calls rest on TCRdb's processing, not on the authors' analysis. In all, the sample holds roughly 53,000 clones, and 20% to 25% of those were seen once. In total, the top ten clones hold roughly 3.7% of the sample. With regard to this clone: It lacks a known antigen. It is unclear where the CDR3 begins or ends on the DNA, so no DNA is shown, and the CDR3 is as TCRdb lists it.

Study-level results and caveats: TCR beta diversity was reported as significantly higher in malignant tumors than in benign nodules, in both blood and tumor samples.

None of the patients had been given any treatment before thyroid surgery. The study retrospectively analysed patient clinical samples collected from the early 2010s to the late 2010s using T-cell receptor beta sequencing. Counted from cysteine to phenylalanine, this CDR3 has 21 amino acids. Sample: blood. Recombination joined TRBV7-5 with TRBJ2-2; TRBD2 is taken as the D call from the table, unchecked against the DNA. TRBV7-5 is given as a pseudogene. This sequence was found in a female donor with papillary thyroid cancer or a benign thyroid nodule (not recorded which). Some clones in this sample may be carry-over from other donors' samples. CDR3 protein: CISVPDPLAGDRLWHTGELFF.